This T cell receptor (beta chain) was found in a study of T cell clonality in common variable immunodeficiency. Trimming at V came to 2 bases and at J to 6 bases, leaving 4 bases not matched to a gene. In germline, CDR1 is SEHNR, CDR2 FQNEAQ (reference sequence). This CDR3 spans 14 amino acids. Produced via immunoSEQ multiplex PCR; TCRdb's table is partial and in-frame only. There are under 20,000 clones in the sample, none observed a single time. Study observations and caveats: In common variable immunodeficiency, TCR beta chains reportedly carried fewer deletions and N-nucleotide insertions.

This clone turned up a few times. Its matching antigen is unknown. The CDR3 end is not reached by the read, which stops 3 residues before it; the germline J gene fills it in. This sequence was found in a human donor with common variable immunodeficiency. The sample comprised peripheral blood mononuclear cells. The chain joins TRBV7-9 to TRBJ2-7; TRBD2 aligns across 10 bases. The sequenced CDR3 bases are TGTGCCAGCAGCTTAACTAGCGGGATTTCCGAG. It codes for CASSLTSGISE. In full, the CDR3 is CASSLTSGISEQYF.